This T cell receptor (beta chain) derives from a study of blood T cell repertoires in COVID-19. Study in general: In each case, the material was cDNA or gDNA derived from T cells, B-cell-depleted T cells, or PBMCs.

This clone was detected once. This CDR3 contains 14 residues. Per germline, CDR1 MGHDK and CDR2 SYGVNS. J lost 1 base, V lost 4 bases, and 4 bases had no gene match. Adults between about 18 and 95 years of age took part from 24 US areas. Cohorts were assigned according to the clinical history that participants reported. During the 2 weeks before they entered the study, exposed participants had met someone with a PCR-confirmed or clinician-diagnosed COVID-19 case. TCRdb's copy holds only in-frame clones and misses some; the assay was immunoSEQ multiplex PCR. Of about 430,000 clones detected, nearly 90% appear once; the ten largest clones hold 1.4% to 1.5%.

This TCR derives from a woman younger than 35 who had been exposed to COVID-19. Sequencing used PBMCs or T cells enriched from blood (not recorded which). This chain joins TRBV25-1 and TRBJ2-7; 7 bases are a match to TRBD2. As DNA, the CDR3 is TGTGCCAGCAGTGCGACGCGGGGGTCCTACGAGCAGTACTTC. Its protein product is CASSATRGSYEQYF.